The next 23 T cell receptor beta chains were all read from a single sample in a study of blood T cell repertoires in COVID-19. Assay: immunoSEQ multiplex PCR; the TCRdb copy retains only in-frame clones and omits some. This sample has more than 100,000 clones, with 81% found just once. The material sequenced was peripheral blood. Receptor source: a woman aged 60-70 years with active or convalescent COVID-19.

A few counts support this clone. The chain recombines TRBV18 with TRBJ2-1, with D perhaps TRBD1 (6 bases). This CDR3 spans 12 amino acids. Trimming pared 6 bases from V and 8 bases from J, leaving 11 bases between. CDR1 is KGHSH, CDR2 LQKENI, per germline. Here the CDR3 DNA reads TGTGCCAGCTCTTCCAGGGGCCATGAGCAGTTCTTC. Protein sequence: CASSSRGHEQFF. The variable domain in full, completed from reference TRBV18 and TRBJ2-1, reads NAGVMQNPRHLVRRRGQEARLRCSPMKGHSHVYWYRQLPEEGLKFMVYLQKENIIDESGMPKERFSAEFPKEGPSILRIQQVVRGDSAAYFCASSSRGHEQFFGPGTRLTVL.

CDR3 in amino acids: CASSSGTPNTEAFF. DNA for the CDR3: TGCGCCAGCAGCTCCGGGACACCGAACACTGAAGCTTTCTTT. The J gene is TRBJ1-1, the V gene TRBV5-1, with a tentative D call TRBD1 (6 bases). V was pared by 3 bases and J by 1 base, with 10 bases between. Germline-derived CDR1 and CDR2 are SGHRS and YFSETQ. The CDR3 has 14 amino acids.

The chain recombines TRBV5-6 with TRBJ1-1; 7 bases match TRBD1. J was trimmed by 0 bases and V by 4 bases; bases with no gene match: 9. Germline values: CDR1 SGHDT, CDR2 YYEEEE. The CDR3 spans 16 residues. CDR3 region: CASSLRTGTLNTEAFF. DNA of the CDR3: TGTGCCAGCAGCCTAAGGACAGGTACCCTGAACACTGAAGCTTTCTTT.

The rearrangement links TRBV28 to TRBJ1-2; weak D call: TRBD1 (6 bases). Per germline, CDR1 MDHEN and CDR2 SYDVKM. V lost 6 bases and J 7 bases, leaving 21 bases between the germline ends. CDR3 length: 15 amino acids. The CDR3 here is CASSLVGAGWVGYTF. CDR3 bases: TGTGCCAGCAGCCTGGTGGGGGCCGGATGGGTTGGCTACACCTTC.

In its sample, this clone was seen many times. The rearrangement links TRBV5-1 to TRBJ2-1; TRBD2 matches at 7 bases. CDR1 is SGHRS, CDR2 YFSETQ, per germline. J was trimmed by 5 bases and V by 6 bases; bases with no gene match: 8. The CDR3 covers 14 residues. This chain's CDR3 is CASKPRAGNNEQFF. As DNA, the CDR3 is TGCGCCAGCAAGCCCCGAGCGGGGAACAATGAGCAGTTCTTC.

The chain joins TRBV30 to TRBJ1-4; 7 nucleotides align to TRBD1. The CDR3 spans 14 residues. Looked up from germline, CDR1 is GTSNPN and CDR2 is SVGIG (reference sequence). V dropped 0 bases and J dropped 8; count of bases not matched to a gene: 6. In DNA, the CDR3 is TGTGCCTGGAGTGTACCAGGGGGTGGCGAAAAACTGTTTTTT. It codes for CAWSVPGGGEKLFF.

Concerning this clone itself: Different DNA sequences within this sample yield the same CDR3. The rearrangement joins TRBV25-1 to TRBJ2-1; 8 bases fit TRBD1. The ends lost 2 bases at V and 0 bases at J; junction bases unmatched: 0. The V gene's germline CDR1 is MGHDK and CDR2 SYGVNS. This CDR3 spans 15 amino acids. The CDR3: CASSETGGSYNEQFF. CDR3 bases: TGTGCCAGCAGTGAAACAGGGGGCTCCTACAATGAGCAGTTCTTC.

The CDR3 sequence: CASSAGQGSQPQHF. CDR3 sequence (DNA): TGTGCCAGCAGCGCAGGACAGGGAAGCCAGCCCCAGCATTTT. V usage is TRBV5-6 and J usage is TRBJ1-5, with 8 bases lining up with TRBD1. J lost 7 bases, V lost 4 bases, and 7 bases had no gene match. The CDR3 is 14 residues long. From germline, CDR1 is SGHDT and CDR2 YYEEEE.

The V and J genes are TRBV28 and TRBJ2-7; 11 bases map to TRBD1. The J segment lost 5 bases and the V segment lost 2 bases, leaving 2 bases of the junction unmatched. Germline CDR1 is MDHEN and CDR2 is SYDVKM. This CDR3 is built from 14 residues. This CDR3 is CASSLGTGGDEQYF. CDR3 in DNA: TGTGCCAGCAGTTTAGGGACAGGGGGAGACGAGCAGTACTTC.

CDR3 sequence: CATSAGAGNQPQHF. Here the CDR3 DNA reads TGTGCCACCAGTGCTGGGGCAGGGAATCAGCCCCAGCATTTT. V is TRBV24-1 and J is TRBJ1-5, with D perhaps matching TRBD1 (5 bases). Trimming shortened V by 5 bases and J by 4 bases, and 11 bases separated the two germline ends. Looked up from germline, CDR1 is KGHDR and CDR2 is SFDVKD. The CDR3 runs 14 residues.

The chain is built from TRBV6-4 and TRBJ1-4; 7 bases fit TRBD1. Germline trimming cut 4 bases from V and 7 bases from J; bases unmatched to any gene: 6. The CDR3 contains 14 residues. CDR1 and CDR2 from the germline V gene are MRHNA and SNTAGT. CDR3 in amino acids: CASSVTGSSEKLFF. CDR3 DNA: TGTGCCAGCAGTGTGACAGGGTCCTCTGAAAAACTGTTTTTT.

CDR3 sequence reads: CASRAGHVNTEAFF. The CDR3 DNA reads as TGTGCCAGTAGGGCGGGGCATGTGAACACTGAAGCTTTCTTT. This chain connects TRBV19 to TRBJ1-1; tentatively, D is TRBD1 (5 bases). This CDR3 is built from 14 residues. With 6 bases removed from V and 0 bases from J, the gap between germline ends came to 11 bases. The V gene's germline CDR1 is LNHDA and CDR2 SQIVND (reference sequence).

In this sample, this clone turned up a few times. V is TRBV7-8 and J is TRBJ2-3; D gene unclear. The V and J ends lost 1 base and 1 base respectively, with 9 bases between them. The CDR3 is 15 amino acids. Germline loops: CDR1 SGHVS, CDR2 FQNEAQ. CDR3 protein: CASSLEPGRTDTQYF. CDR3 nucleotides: TGTGCCAGCAGCTTAGAGCCAGGCCGCACAGATACGCAGTATTTT.

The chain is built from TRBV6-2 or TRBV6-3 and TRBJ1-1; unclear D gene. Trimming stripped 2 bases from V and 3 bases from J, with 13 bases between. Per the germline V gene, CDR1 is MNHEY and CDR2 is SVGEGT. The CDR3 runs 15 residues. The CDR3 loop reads CASSYLGLADTEAFF. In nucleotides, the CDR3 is TGTGCCAGCAGTTACCTCGGGTTGGCGGACACTGAAGCTTTCTTT.

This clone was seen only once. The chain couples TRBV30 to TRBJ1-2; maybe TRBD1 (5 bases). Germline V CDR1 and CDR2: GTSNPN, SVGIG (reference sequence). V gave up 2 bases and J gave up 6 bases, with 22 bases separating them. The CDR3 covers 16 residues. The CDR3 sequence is CAWSTLFGEGMDGYTF. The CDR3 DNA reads TGTGCCTGGAGTACACTCTTCGGGGAGGGGATGGATGGCTACACCTTC.

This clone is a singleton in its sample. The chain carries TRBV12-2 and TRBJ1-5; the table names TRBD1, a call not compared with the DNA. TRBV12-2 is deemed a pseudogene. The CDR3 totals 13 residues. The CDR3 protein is CANRILSNQPQHF. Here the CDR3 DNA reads TGTGCGAACAGGATTCTGAGCAATCAGCCCCAGCATTTT.

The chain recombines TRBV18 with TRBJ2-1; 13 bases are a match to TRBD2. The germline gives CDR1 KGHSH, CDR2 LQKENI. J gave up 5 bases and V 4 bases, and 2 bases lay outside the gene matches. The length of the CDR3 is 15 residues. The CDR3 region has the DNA TGTGCCAGCTCACGACTAGCGGGAGGTGACAATGAGCAGTTCTTC. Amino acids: CASSRLAGGDNEQFF.

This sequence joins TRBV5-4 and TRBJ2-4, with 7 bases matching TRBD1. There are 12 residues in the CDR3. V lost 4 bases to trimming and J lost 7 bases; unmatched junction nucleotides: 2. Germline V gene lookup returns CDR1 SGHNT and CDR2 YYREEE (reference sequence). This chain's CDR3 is CASSQDRNIQYF. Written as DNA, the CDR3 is TGTGCCAGCAGCCAGGACAGGAACATTCAGTACTTC.

CDR3 nucleotides: TGTGCCAGCAGCTTAGGACCCACTATCACCTACGAGCAGTACTTC. This encodes CASSLGPTITYEQYF. This chain connects TRBV11-2 to TRBJ2-7; D gene ambiguous. Trimming stripped 1 base from V and 2 bases from J, with 12 bases between. This CDR3 region has 15 residues. CDR1 SGHAT and CDR2 FQNNGV come from the germline V gene.

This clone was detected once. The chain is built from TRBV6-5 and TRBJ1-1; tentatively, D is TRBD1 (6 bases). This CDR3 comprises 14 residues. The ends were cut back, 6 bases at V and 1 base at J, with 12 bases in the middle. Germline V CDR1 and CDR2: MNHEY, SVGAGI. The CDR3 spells CASRAGATNTEAFF. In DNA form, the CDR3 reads TGTGCCAGCAGAGCAGGGGCTACGAACACTGAAGCTTTCTTT.

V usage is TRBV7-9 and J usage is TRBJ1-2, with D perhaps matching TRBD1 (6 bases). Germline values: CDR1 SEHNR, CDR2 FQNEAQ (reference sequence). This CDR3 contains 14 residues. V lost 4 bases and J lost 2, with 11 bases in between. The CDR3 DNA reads TGTGCCAGCAGCTCCACAGGGTCAAACTATGGCTACACCTTC. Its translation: CASSSTGSNYGYTF.

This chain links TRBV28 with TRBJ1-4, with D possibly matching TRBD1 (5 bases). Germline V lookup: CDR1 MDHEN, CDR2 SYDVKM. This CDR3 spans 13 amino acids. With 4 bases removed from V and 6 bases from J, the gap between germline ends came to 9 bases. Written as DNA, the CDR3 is TGTGCCAGCAGTTACGGGGGGGATGAAAAACTGTTTTTT. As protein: CASSYGGDEKLFF.

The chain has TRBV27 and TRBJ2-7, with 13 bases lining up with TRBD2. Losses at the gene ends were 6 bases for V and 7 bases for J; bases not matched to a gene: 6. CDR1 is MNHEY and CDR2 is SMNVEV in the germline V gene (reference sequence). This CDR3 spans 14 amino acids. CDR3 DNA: TGTGCCAGCAGGAGACTAGCGGGGGGAAAAGAGCAGTACGTC. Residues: CASRRLAGGKEQYV.